The 29 T cell receptor beta chains in this list originate from one sample, sequenced in a study of T cell responses to AZD1222 COVID-19 vaccine. Repertoires were generated with immunoSEQ multiplex PCR, while TCRdb's copy carries only in-frame clones and drops some. The repertoire has more than 95,000 clones, 92% of them found once; the top ten carry 1.1%. The sequenced sample was peripheral blood, obtained on day 0 of AZD1222 vaccination. Receptors originate from an adult in good health.

This clone has only a few counts. The chain is built from TRBV7-9 and TRBJ2-7, with TRBD1 matching over 8 bases. CDR1 is SEHNR and CDR2 is FQNEAQ in the germline V gene (reference sequence). The V and J ends lost 5 bases and 0 bases, in that order; junction bases with no gene match: 6. This CDR3 is built from 15 residues. In DNA, the CDR3 is TGTGCCAGCAGCGCCCGGACAGGGACCTCCTACGAGCAGTACTTC. This codes for CASSARTGTSYEQYF.

The chain has TRBV6-1 and TRBJ1-2; 8 nucleotides agree with TRBD1. V shed 2 bases and J 4 bases; nucleotides not matched to a gene: 9. From germline, CDR1 is MNHNS and CDR2 SASEGT. The CDR3 extends over 16 amino acids. CDR3 region: CASSEKQGARGYGYTF. The CDR3 bases are TGTGCCAGCAGTGAAAAGCAGGGGGCGCGTGGCTATGGCTACACCTTC.

V is TRBV11-2 and J is TRBJ2-2; possible D gene TRBD2, 6 bases. This CDR3 is built from 15 residues. The V gene's germline CDR1 is SGHAT and CDR2 FQNNGV. V lost 1 base to trimming and J lost 5 bases, with 11 bases between them. Here the CDR3 DNA reads TGTGCCAGCAGCTTAGCGGGAGTAGGAACCGGGGAGCTGTTTTTT. Residues: CASSLAGVGTGELFF.

The chain recombines TRBV6-5 with TRBJ1-6; 8 bases line up with TRBD1. CDR3 length: 16 amino acids. CDR1 is MNHEY, CDR2 SVGAGI, per germline. The junction had 11 bases not matched to a gene; V was cut back by 4 bases and J by 9 bases. The CDR3 spells CASSFPRQGLSSPLHF. CDR3 nucleotides: TGTGCCAGCAGTTTCCCGAGACAGGGGTTGAGTTCACCCCTCCACTTT.

The chain joins TRBV4-1 to TRBJ2-5, with 12 bases lining up with TRBD1. This CDR3 contains 16 residues. The junction had 8 bases not matched to a gene; V was cut back by 4 bases and J by 5 bases. Per the germline V gene, CDR1 is MGHRA and CDR2 is YSYEKL. The CDR3 loop reads CASSPSGTGGHETQYF. CDR3 nucleotides: TGCGCCAGCAGCCCTTCCGGGACAGGGGGCCACGAGACCCAGTACTTC.

The chain uses TRBV7-2 and TRBJ2-5; D remains unclear. Trimming removed 2 bases at V and 1 base at J, with 20 bases between. The CDR3 is 18 residues long. Germline CDR1 SGHTA, CDR2 FQGNSA. The CDR3 is CASSLQRRSATFQETQYF. The CDR3, as DNA: TGTGCCAGCAGCTTACAGCGACGGTCAGCGACTTTCCAAGAGACCCAGTACTTC.

This clone was recorded only once. The V call is TRBV4-2, the J call TRBJ2-2; 9 bases match TRBD2. Trimming at V came to 0 bases and at J to 6 bases, leaving 14 bases not matched to a gene. CDR3 size: 19 residues. Germline V gene data show CDR1 as LGHNA and CDR2 as YNFKEQ. CDR3 sequence (DNA): TGTGCCAGCAGCCAAGAATCTCTAGCGGGAAATACAAGGCCCGGGGAGCTGTTTTTT. This codes for CASSQESLAGNTRPGELFF.

The chain has TRBV10-3 and TRBJ1-2; D might be TRBD1 (6 bases). The CDR3 is made up of 15 amino acids. V was pared by 3 bases and J by 4 bases, with 15 bases between. Germline V gene lookup returns CDR1 ENHRY and CDR2 SYGVKD. The CDR3 region is CAISDRGGIGYGYTF. CDR3 bases: TGTGCCATCAGTGACAGGGGTGGTATAGGCTATGGCTACACCTTC.

V gene TRBV9 combines with J gene TRBJ2-3; TRBD2 matches at 8 bases. This CDR3 is 17 amino acids long. Trimming cost V 0 bases and J 3 bases; bases outside gene matches: 9. The germline CDR1 and CDR2 sequences are SGDLS and YYNGEE. The CDR3 DNA reads as TGTGCCAGCAGCGTAGGGGGCCTCAGCGGGGGTACAGATACGCAGTATTTT. Translation gives CASSVGGLSGGTDTQYF.

The chain links TRBV27 to TRBJ2-7, with 9 bases identical to TRBD1. V shed 7 bases, J shed 4 bases, and the junction held 14 bases outside the gene matches. The CDR3 has 16 amino acids. Germline V gene lookup returns CDR1 MNHEY and CDR2 SMNVEV (reference sequence). The CDR3 nucleotides read TGTGCCAGCACTACTCATCCCGGGACAGGGTTGTACGAGCAGTACTTC. Translated, it gives CASTTHPGTGLYEQYF.

The chain is built from TRBV9 and TRBJ2-3; TRBD2 might be the D (6 bases). With 4 bases removed from V and 5 bases from J, the gap between germline ends came to 14 bases. CDR3 length: 14 residues. In germline, CDR1 is SGDLS, CDR2 YYNGEE. CDR3 protein: CASSSSGGVDTQYF. In DNA, the CDR3 is TGTGCCAGCAGCTCCAGCGGAGGGGTAGATACGCAGTATTTT.

The gene calls are TRBV6-4 and TRBJ2-5, with D unresolved. CDR3 length equals 13 residues. Germline lookup yields CDR1 MRHNA and CDR2 SNTAGT. The ends were cut back, 2 bases at V and 9 bases at J, with 13 bases in the middle. CDR3 sequence: CASSDNFLSPQYF. The CDR3 DNA sequence: TGTGCCAGCAGTGACAACTTTCTCTCCCCCCAGTACTTC.

V gene TRBV7-8 combines with J gene TRBJ2-1, with 14 nucleotides matching TRBD2. The CDR3 has 18 residues. Germline assignment: CDR1 SGHVS and CDR2 FQNEAQ. Germline trimming cut 5 bases from V and 4 bases from J; bases unmatched to any gene: 10. The CDR3 bases are TGTGCCAGCAGCCAAGGACTAGCGGGAGGCCAGATTTACAATGAGCAGTTCTTC. The encoded protein is CASSQGLAGGQIYNEQFF.

The rearrangement uses TRBV29-1 and TRBJ1-1, with 11 bases that match TRBD1. The germline V gene has CDR1 SQVTM and CDR2 ANQGSEA. The J segment lost 4 bases and the V segment lost 6 bases, leaving 7 bases of the junction unmatched. CDR3 length: 14 amino acids. The DNA of the CDR3 is TGCAGCGTCGGGACAGGGGGTCCCAGCACTGAAGCTTTCTTT. Its protein product is CSVGTGGPSTEAFF.

The chain joins TRBV11-3 to TRBJ2-3; 9 nucleotides align to TRBD2. Germline V gene lookup returns CDR1 SGHNT and CDR2 YENEEA. Trimming cost V 3 bases and J 8 bases; bases outside gene matches: 9. The CDR3 is made up of 15 amino acids. The CDR3 region has the DNA TGTGCCAGCAGCTTCCAAGCGGGGGGCCGGGGTACGCAGTATTTT. This gives the protein CASSFQAGGRGTQYF.

The chain recombines TRBV5-1 with TRBJ2-3, with D possibly TRBD1 on 5 matching bases. Trimming left V 0 bases short and J 2 bases short, with 13 bases between. CDR1 and CDR2 from the germline V gene are SGHRS and YFSETQ. This CDR3 contains 16 residues. Here the CDR3 reads CASSLGQSTVTDTQYF. The CDR3 DNA follows: TGCGCCAGCAGCTTGGGACAGTCTACCGTCACAGATACGCAGTATTTT.

This chain connects TRBV28 to TRBJ1-1, with TRBD1 as a possible D gene (5 bases). Germline assignment: CDR1 MDHEN and CDR2 SYDVKM. V was trimmed by 2 bases and J by 10 bases, leaving 11 bases between them. This CDR3 is built from 12 residues. CDR3 residues: CASSLGRVRAFF. The CDR3 bases are TGTGCCAGCAGTTTAGGCAGGGTACGAGCTTTCTTT.

J is TRBJ1-2 and V is TRBV7-9; D not resolved. Looked up from germline, CDR1 is SEHNR and CDR2 is FQNEAQ (reference sequence). The CDR3 consists of 14 residues. V was trimmed by 5 bases and J by 9 bases, leaving 19 bases between them. The CDR3 sequence is CASSPEFGRRSYTF. The CDR3 region has the DNA TGTGCCAGCAGCCCAGAATTTGGTCGTCGGAGCTACACCTTC.

DNA of the CDR3: TGCAGCGTGCACCGGACATCCCGCGGGTACAATGAGCAGTTCTTC. Translated: CSVHRTSRGYNEQFF. This chain uses TRBV29-1 with TRBJ2-1, with D perhaps being TRBD1 or TRBD2 (5 bases each). CDR1 SQVTM and CDR2 ANQGSEA come from the germline V gene. V was clipped by 6 bases and J by 4 bases, with 19 bases between them. CDR3 length: 15 amino acids.

V and J are TRBV9 and TRBJ2-1, with TRBD2 matching over 9 bases. This CDR3 comprises 16 residues. V lost 3 bases and J lost 0; bases outside the gene matches: 4. Per germline, CDR1 SGDLS and CDR2 YYNGEE. CDR3 protein: CASSGLAGSSYNEQFF. The CDR3 nucleotides read TGTGCCAGCAGCGGCCTAGCGGGATCCTCCTACAATGAGCAGTTCTTC.

This clone was found once. The chain recombines TRBV18 with TRBJ2-3, with no clear D. This CDR3 spans 14 amino acids. Trimming removed 3 bases at V and 2 bases at J, with 9 bases between. The germline CDR1 and CDR2 sequences are KGHSH and LQKENI. The CDR3 coding sequence is TGTGCCAGCTCACCGGGTACTCACACAGATACGCAGTATTTT. Translating gives CASSPGTHTDTQYF.

The chain carries TRBV11-2 and TRBJ2-7; D not certain. Per germline, CDR1 SGHAT and CDR2 FQNNGV. Trimming removed 1 base from V and 2 bases from J, with 9 bases in between. The length of the CDR3 is 14 residues. CDR3 sequence (DNA): TGTGCCAGCAGCTTAGTCCGGGCCCCCTACGAGCAGTACTTC. This translates into CASSLVRAPYEQYF.

The J gene is TRBJ2-1, the V gene TRBV5-4; D remains unclear. The CDR3 is made up of 17 amino acids. Trimming took 4 bases from V and 0 from J, leaving 17 bases between them. From germline, CDR1 is SGHNT and CDR2 YYREEE (reference sequence). CDR3 sequence (DNA): TGTGCCAGCAGCCCACGATCCCCCACGAGCTCCTACAATGAGCAGTTCTTC. It specifies CASSPRSPTSSYNEQFF.

The rearrangement uses TRBV19 and TRBJ2-7; no clear D gene. Germline V gene lookup returns CDR1 LNHDA and CDR2 SQIVND (reference sequence). V was trimmed by 2 bases and J by 4 bases, leaving 6 bases between them. This CDR3 spans 12 amino acids. The CDR3 region has the DNA TGTGCCAGTAGTATAAAGGGTTACGAGCAGTACTTC. Amino acids: CASSIKGYEQYF.

This clone has only one observation. The DNA for the CDR3 is TGTGCCAGCAGTTACCGGGCCACCCTCCACTTT. Its protein is CASSYRATLHF. This rearrangement joins TRBV12-3 or TRBV12-4 to TRBJ1-6; D uncertain. The ends were cut back, 4 bases at V and 14 bases at J, with 9 bases in the middle. This CDR3 comprises 11 residues.

This chain joins TRBV20-1 and TRBJ1-2; TRBD1 might be the D (5 bases). The CDR3 length is 11 residues. Germline loops: CDR1 DFQATT, CDR2 SNEGSKA (reference sequence). Trimming shortened V by 7 bases and J by 5 bases, and 11 bases separated the two germline ends. The chain's CDR3 is CSVRDGYGYTF. CDR3 in DNA: TGCAGTGTAAGGGACGGGTATGGCTACACCTTC.

The V and J genes are TRBV29-1 and TRBJ1-2, with a possible D match to TRBD1 (6 bases). V lost 3 bases, J lost 3 bases, and 11 bases lay in between. The CDR3 is 13 amino acids. Per the germline V gene, CDR1 is SQVTM and CDR2 is ANQGSEA. The CDR3 is CSVDDRSYYGYTF. The CDR3 DNA sequence: TGCAGCGTTGATGACAGGAGCTACTATGGCTACACCTTC.

The chain carries TRBV15 and TRBJ2-3; TRBD2 aligns across 9 bases. The CDR3 is 19 residues long. Germline V gene data show CDR1 as LNHNV and CDR2 as YYDKDF (reference sequence). V lost 0 bases and J lost 4; bases outside the gene matches: 14. CDR3 amino acids: CATSRDPEGWSGRPDTQYF. For the CDR3, the DNA is TGTGCCACCAGCAGAGATCCCGAAGGGTGGAGCGGGAGGCCAGATACGCAGTATTTT.

This rearrangement joins TRBV10-3 to TRBJ1-2, with TRBD1 matching 7 bases. V shed 0 bases and J 4 bases; nucleotides not matched to a gene: 5. From germline, CDR1 is ENHRY and CDR2 SYGVKD. The CDR3 is made up of 15 amino acids. The DNA of the CDR3 is TGTGCCATCAGTGAGTCGATCGGGACAGCCTATGGCTACACCTTC. Encoded protein: CAISESIGTAYGYTF.